The clone carrying this T cell receptor (beta chain) was counted only a few times. Profiling relied on immunoSEQ multiplex PCR, and the TCRdb table lists in-frame clones only, not all of them. There are more than 550 clones in the sample; roughly 20% occur only once, and over 8% lies in the top ten. The entry originates in a study of T cells in localized non-small cell lung cancer. The CDR3 is made up of 14 amino acids. The V end lost 0 bases, the J end lost 6 bases, and 10 bases lay between the germline ends. Germline V lookup: CDR1 SGDLS, CDR2 YYNGEE. This sample comprised lung tumor tissue, obtained before any cancer treatment. This TCR was sampled from a male donor older than 55 with stage III squamous cell lung carcinoma. V gene TRBV9 combines with J gene TRBJ1-5, with D perhaps matching TRBD1 (6 bases). The DNA of the CDR3 is TGTGCCAGCAGCGTAGGGAGGGGGAGTCAGCCCCAGCATTTT. Residues: CASSVGRGSQPQHF.